The 5 T cell receptor beta chains presented below share a single source sample, sequenced in a study of blood T cell repertoires in COVID-19. Profiled with immunoSEQ multiplex PCR; TCRdb holds only in-frame clones, not every one. The table lists about 250,000 clones, roughly 88% of them singletons. Sequenced input: peripheral blood. Every receptor here comes from a woman aged 25-40 years with COVID-19, enrolled during active disease.

DNA for the CDR3: TGTGCCAGCAGTTTATGCATAGGTTACAGGGACGAGCAGTACGTC. As protein: CASSLCIGYRDEQYV. The chain combines TRBV28 with TRBJ2-7, with D possibly TRBD1 on 6 matching bases. There are 15 residues in the CDR3. CDR1 is MDHEN, CDR2 SYDVKM, per germline. V lost 0 bases and J 5 bases, leaving 14 bases between the germline ends.

J is TRBJ2-7 and V is TRBV7-2; D gene unclear. The CDR3 is 14 residues long. Germline values: CDR1 SGHTA, CDR2 FQGNSA. With 3 bases removed from V and 3 bases from J, the gap between germline ends came to 12 bases. CDR3 sequence: CASSLNPSNYEQYV. The CDR3 DNA is TGTGCCAGCAGCTTGAACCCTAGTAACTACGAGCAGTACGTC.

The chain couples TRBV15 to TRBJ2-1, with 9 positions matching TRBD2. Unmatched junction bases numbered 4, after V lost 0 bases and J lost 4 bases. Germline-derived CDR1 and CDR2 are LNHNV and YYDKDF (reference sequence). The CDR3 consists of 16 residues. This chain's CDR3 is CATSRDLSGGYNEQFF. The CDR3 nucleotides are TGTGCCACCAGCAGAGACCTTAGCGGGGGTTACAATGAGCAGTTCTTC.

As regards this clone: Germline and junction disagree at one end, which may indicate a read error. V and J are TRBV6-5 and TRBJ1-4; D might be TRBD1 (6 bases). This CDR3 region has 15 residues. Germline CDR1 reads MNHEY; CDR2 reads SVGAGI. The CDR3 spells CASSYYQGRGEKLFF. CDR3 DNA: TGTGCCAGCAGCTACTACCAGGGGAGAGGTGAAAAACTGTTTTTT.

The chain is built from TRBV29-1 and TRBJ1-2; 12 bases line up with TRBD1. The CDR3 extends over 14 amino acids. V dropped 6 bases and J dropped 5; count of bases not matched to a gene: 7. Germline assignment: CDR1 SQVTM and CDR2 ANQGSEA. The CDR3 DNA is TGCAGCGTAAAGGGACAGGGGGCTGTGTATGGCTACACCTTC. Translation gives CSVKGQGAVYGYTF.